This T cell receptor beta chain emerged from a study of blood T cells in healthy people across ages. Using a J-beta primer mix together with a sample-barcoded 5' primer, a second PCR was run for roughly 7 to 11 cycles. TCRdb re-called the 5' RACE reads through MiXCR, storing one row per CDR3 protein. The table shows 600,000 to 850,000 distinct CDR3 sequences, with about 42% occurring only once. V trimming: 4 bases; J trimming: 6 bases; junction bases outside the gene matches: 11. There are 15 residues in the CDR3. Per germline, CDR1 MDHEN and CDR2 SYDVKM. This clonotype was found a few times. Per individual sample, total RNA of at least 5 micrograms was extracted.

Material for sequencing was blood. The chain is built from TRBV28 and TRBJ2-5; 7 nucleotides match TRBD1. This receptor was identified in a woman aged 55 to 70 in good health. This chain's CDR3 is CASSSGTVGRQTQYF. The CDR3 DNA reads TGTGCCAGCAGTTCCGGGACAGTGGGAAGACAGACCCAGTACTTC.